A single sample is the source of the 16 T cell receptor beta chains below, sequenced in a study of OX40 agonist ivuxolimab in advanced cancers. The repertoire was sequenced with immunoSEQ multiplex PCR; TCRdb's copy has only in-frame clones and lacks some. The sample records 90,000 to 100,000 clones, around 96% being singletons. The starting material was CD4+ or CD8+ T cells sorted from blood, obtained in a trial of the OX40 agonist ivuxolimab. These TCRs come from an adult with an advanced solid tumor such as melanoma, head and neck, liver or kidney cancer.

The gene calls are TRBV10-2 and TRBJ2-3; possibly TRBD2 for D (6 bases). The CDR3 totals 15 residues. Trimming stripped 5 bases from V and 2 bases from J, with 14 bases between. The germline CDR1 and CDR2 sequences are WSHSY and SAAADI. The CDR3 spells CASSKSGLTTDTQYF. The CDR3, as DNA: TGCGCCAGCAGTAAATCGGGACTGACCACAGATACGCAGTATTTT.

This sequence joins TRBV27 and TRBJ1-5; D unclear. The CDR3 contains 15 residues. Germline V gene lookup returns CDR1 MNHEY and CDR2 SMNVEV (reference sequence). Trimming left V 5 bases short and J 2 bases short, with 13 bases between. CDR3 amino acids: CASSREGVGNQPQHF. CDR3 nucleotides: TGTGCCAGCAGTCGGGAGGGCGTAGGCAATCAGCCCCAGCATTTT.

This chain uses TRBV6-5 with TRBJ1-1; D is undetermined. The V end was cut by 1 base, the J end by 4 bases, with 7 bases between. Germline V lookup: CDR1 MNHEY, CDR2 SVGAGI. The CDR3 is 13 amino acids. The CDR3 region is CASSYFKGTEAFF. Here the CDR3 DNA reads TGTGCCAGCAGTTACTTTAAAGGCACTGAAGCTTTCTTT.

This clone showed up just once. The chain recombines TRBV2 with TRBJ2-7, with TRBD2 identical over 13 bases. Germline V gives CDR1 SNHLY, CDR2 FYNNEI. The trim removed 6 bases at V and 0 bases at J, leaving 8 bases unmatched. The CDR3 is 17 amino acids. CDR3 sequence reads: CASSKLGTSGNSYEQYF. The CDR3 DNA follows: TGTGCCAGCAGCAAGCTTGGGACTAGCGGGAACTCCTACGAGCAGTACTTC.

A single count supports this clone. V and J are TRBV7-3 and TRBJ2-7; no clear D. Germline V gene sequence: CDR1 SGHTA, CDR2 FQGTGA. The CDR3 has 13 residues. V was clipped by 2 bases and J by 4 bases, with 9 bases between them. This CDR3 reads CASSLSSVYEQYF. CDR3 bases: TGTGCCAGCAGCTTATCGAGTGTATACGAGCAGTACTTC.

This chain links TRBV7-9 with TRBJ2-1; no definite D call. CDR1 and CDR2 from the germline V gene are SEHNR and FQNEAQ (reference sequence). V shed 4 bases and J shed 7 bases, with 8 bases lying between them. This CDR3 has 12 amino acids. The CDR3 DNA follows: TGTGCCAGCAGCTCGTACCCAAATGAGCAGTTCTTC. The encoded protein is CASSSYPNEQFF.

V is TRBV5-1 and J is TRBJ1-1; 8 bases align to TRBD1. Per germline, CDR1 SGHRS and CDR2 YFSETQ. This CDR3 has 14 amino acids. V trimming: 3 bases; J trimming: 5 bases; junction bases outside the gene matches: 6. This CDR3 reads CASSWQGAGTEAFF. In DNA form, the CDR3 reads TGCGCCAGCAGCTGGCAGGGGGCTGGGACTGAAGCTTTCTTT.

This chain connects TRBV28 to TRBJ2-1; no firm D call. This CDR3 spans 11 amino acids. Per the germline V gene, CDR1 is MDHEN and CDR2 is SYDVKM. V dropped 6 bases and J dropped 10 bases, with 10 bases sitting between them. DNA of the CDR3: TGTGCCAGCAGGACTGGACCCGAGCAGTTCTTC. Translation: CASRTGPEQFF. Variable domain in full (rest from reference TRBV28 and TRBJ2-1): DVKVTQSSRYLVKRTGEKVFLECVQDMDHENMFWYRQDPGLGLRLIYFSYDVKMKEKGDIPEGYSVSREKKERFSLILESASTNQTSMYLCASRTGPEQFFGPGTRLTVL.

The chain has TRBV19 and TRBJ1-2; D may be TRBD1 (5 bases). V was pared by 4 bases and J by 8 bases, with 17 bases between. Germline-derived CDR1 and CDR2 are LNHDA and SQIVND (reference sequence). The CDR3 is made up of 14 amino acids. This chain's CDR3 is CASSTRVVAQGYTF. DNA of the CDR3: TGTGCCAGTAGTACCAGGGTGGTGGCTCAGGGCTACACCTTC.

This chain's CDR3 is CASSTASGRTYNEQFF. CDR3 in DNA: TGTGCCAGTAGCACCGCTAGCGGGAGGACCTACAATGAGCAGTTCTTC. V and J are TRBV19 and TRBJ2-1, with 11 positions matching TRBD2. V was clipped by 6 bases and J by 2 bases; unmatched bases: 6. The CDR3 runs 16 residues. CDR1 and CDR2 (germline): LNHDA, SQIVND (reference sequence).

In nucleotides, the CDR3 is TGTGCCAGCAGTGGGACGACTCTTGGGAATGAAAAACTGTTTTTT. This gives the protein CASSGTTLGNEKLFF. The chain links TRBV25-1 to TRBJ1-4; D uncertain. V was pared by 4 bases and J by 5 bases, with 14 bases between. This CDR3 region has 15 residues. Germline assignment: CDR1 MGHDK and CDR2 SYGVNS.

This chain connects TRBV9 to TRBJ2-3, with 10 positions matching TRBD2. The CDR3 has 16 residues. Germline V gene lookup returns CDR1 SGDLS and CDR2 YYNGEE. Germline trimming cut 5 bases from V and 6 bases from J; bases unmatched to any gene: 12. CDR3 DNA sequence: TGTGCCAGCAGTAGGATAGTAGCGGGAGGAGAGGATACGCAGTATTTT. Its protein product is CASSRIVAGGEDTQYF. The variable domain in full, with the rest retrieved from reference TRBV9 and TRBJ2-3, is DSGVTQTPKHLITATGQRVTLRCSPRSGDLSVYWYQQSLDQGLQFLIQYYNGEERAKGNILERFSAQQFPDLHSELNLSSLELGDSALYFCASSRIVAGGEDTQYFGPGTRLTVL.

For this clone: An end of the junction differs from the germline gene, which may be a read error. This chain links TRBV7-8 with TRBJ2-1; maybe TRBD1 (6 bases). Germline-derived CDR1 and CDR2 are SGHVS and FQNEAQ. CDR3 length: 12 amino acids. In DNA form, the CDR3 reads TGTGCCAGCACCTTAGGGGGACATGAGCAGTTCTTC. Translated: CASTLGGHEQFF.

This rearrangement joins TRBV19 to TRBJ2-1; D is undetermined. The CDR3 consists of 15 residues. V dropped 3 bases and J dropped 1 base, with 10 bases sitting between them. The germline V gene has CDR1 LNHDA and CDR2 SQIVND (reference sequence). The CDR3 region is CASSISITSYNEQFF. DNA of the CDR3: TGTGCCAGTAGTATTTCTATTACTTCCTACAATGAGCAGTTCTTC.

This rearrangement joins TRBV27 to TRBJ1-2, with a tentative D call TRBD1 (6 bases). CDR3 length equals 16 residues. V was shortened by 1 base and J by 7 bases, with 19 bases between the two germline ends. Germline lookup yields CDR1 MNHEY and CDR2 SMNVEV (reference sequence). Here the CDR3 reads CASSLFGRDTSLGYTF. Written as DNA, the CDR3 is TGTGCCAGCAGTTTATTTGGCCGGGACACATCGCTTGGCTACACCTTC.

The rearrangement joins TRBV27 to TRBJ2-3, with 12 bases identical to TRBD2. This CDR3 comprises 15 residues. CDR1 and CDR2 from the germline V gene are MNHEY and SMNVEV (reference sequence). The trim removed 8 bases at V and 4 bases at J, leaving 7 bases unmatched. The DNA of the CDR3 is TGTGCCAGCGGAACGCTAGCGGGAGGGCCAGATACGCAGTATTTT. This translates into CASGTLAGGPDTQYF.